This T cell receptor beta chain is from a study of blood T cell repertoires in COVID-19. Study-wide context: COVID-19 samples from acute and convalescent phases originated in the United States, Italy and Spain.

Per the original methods: Amplification of reference gene primers was used by the study to estimate nucleated cell counts. Sequenced by immunoSEQ multiplex PCR; TCRdb stores in-frame clones only, minus some. D and trimming come from the DNA, and the V and J calls and clone size come from that table. This sample has about 71,000 clones; 65% to 90% occur once, and the top ten carry 6.9%. This receptor was taken from a man aged 25 to 40 with COVID-19, enrolled during active disease. The material sequenced was peripheral blood.

In DNA, the CDR3 is TGTGCCACTGGGGAGGGCCAGGGCACTGAAGCTTTCTTT. This encodes CATGEGQGTEAFF. V and J are TRBV9 and TRBJ1-1; maybe TRBD1 (5 bases). Germline lookup yields CDR1 SGDLS and CDR2 YYNGEE. The CDR3 length is 13 residues. Trimming shortened V by 9 bases and J by 4 bases, and 16 bases separated the two germline ends.